This TCR beta chain was identified during a study of cytomegalovirus exposure and HLA in healthy donors. Study-wide points: The sole available immune exposure information was CMV serostatus. Within an earlier analysis, most TCR beta V segments proved productive either about 87% or about 30% of the time. Later analysis suggested links between common viral pathogens and several top significant clusters.

The CDR3 has 12 residues. Germline lookup yields CDR1 SEHNR and CDR2 FQNEAQ (reference sequence). A word on this clone: Its antigen is not known. Relative to the germline gene, one junction end is altered; a read error may explain this.

Amplification used 60 Vbeta primers and 13 Jbeta primers. The repertoire was sequenced with immunoSEQ multiplex PCR; TCRdb's copy has only in-frame clones and lacks some. Among around 110,000 clones listed, around three fifths were seen once. This TCR derives from a woman aged 40 to 55 in good health and CMV-seropositive. The rearrangement uses TRBV7-9 and TRBJ2-5; D remains ambiguous. Material for sequencing was PBMCs. The chain's CDR3 is CSSSLESTAQYF. The CDR3 DNA reads TGTTCCAGCAGCTTAGAATCAACGGCCCAGTACTTC.